This T cell receptor beta chain was obtained from a study of spatial heterogeneity in lung cancer. Study context: Beta-chain sequences consistently outnumbered alpha-chain sequences in detection.

The J segment lost 4 bases and the V segment lost 4 bases, leaving 5 bases of the junction unmatched. This CDR3 region has 14 residues. Germline-derived CDR1 and CDR2 are SGHDT and YYEEEE. Findings and caveats of the study: Counts that tracked tumor mutation counts were those of expanded intratumoral alpha and beta TCRs.

TCRdb passed the 5' RACE reads through MiXCR, listing each CDR3 protein once. The table records several thousand distinct CDR3 sequences, around 11% of them present only once. The time point denotes: sample taken at primary tumor resection. This clonotype is labeled as medium-sized. Its antigen is still unknown. The library was prepared for alpha chains; this beta chain is a stray read, so its frequency means little. Sequencing used lung tumor tissue, obtained at surgery. This chain connects TRBV5-6 to TRBJ2-1, with 7 bases that match TRBD2. The sequence came from a male donor with early-stage non-small cell lung cancer. The CDR3 spells CASSEGTNYNEQFF. The CDR3 DNA reads TGTGCCAGCAGCGAGGGGACTAATTACAATGAGCAGTTCTTC.